Described below is a single TCR beta chain sequence and its context. Its antigen remains unknown. The data belong to a study of PD-1 blockade in classical Hodgkin lymphoma. Deletions cut 6 bases from V and 0 bases from J, with 12 bases between. This CDR3 contains 15 residues. Germline values: CDR1 LNHDA, CDR2 SQIVND (reference sequence). Relapse was seen in all patients after autologous stem cell transplantation, and brentuximab vedotin exposure was variable. Purified CD4+ T cells were obtained from thawed PBMCs through magnetic negative selection. Notes on the study in general: Significant TCR diversity gains by C4D1 occurred in CD4+ but not CD8+ cells. The baseline diversity of complete responders showed similarity to that of newly diagnosed patients. Still unresolved is the cause of the repertoire differences, which may be disease activity or prior therapy.

Produced via immunoSEQ multiplex PCR; TCRdb's table is partial and in-frame only. This table has 9,500 to 15,000 clones, around 85% appearing once. The origin of this receptor is a human donor with classical Hodgkin lymphoma. The source was CD4+ T cells from blood, collected at baseline. V is TRBV19 and J is TRBJ1-3; D uncertain. The CDR3 reads CASRLKGSSGNTIYF. The CDR3 nucleotides read TGTGCCAGTAGGTTGAAGGGCTCCTCTGGAAACACCATATATTTT.